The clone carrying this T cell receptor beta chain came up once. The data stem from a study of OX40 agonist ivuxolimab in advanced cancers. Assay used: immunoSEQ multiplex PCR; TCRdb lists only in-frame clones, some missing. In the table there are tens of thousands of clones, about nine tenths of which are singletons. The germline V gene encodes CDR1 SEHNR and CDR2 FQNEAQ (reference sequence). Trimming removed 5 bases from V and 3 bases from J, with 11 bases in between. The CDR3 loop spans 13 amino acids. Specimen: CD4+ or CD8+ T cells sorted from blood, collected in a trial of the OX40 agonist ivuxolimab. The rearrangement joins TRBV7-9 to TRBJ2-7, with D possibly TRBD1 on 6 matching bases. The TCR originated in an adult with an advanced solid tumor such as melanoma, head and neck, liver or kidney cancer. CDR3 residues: CASSDNRVYEQYF. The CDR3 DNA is TGTGCCAGCAGCGACAACAGGGTCTACGAGCAGTACTTC.